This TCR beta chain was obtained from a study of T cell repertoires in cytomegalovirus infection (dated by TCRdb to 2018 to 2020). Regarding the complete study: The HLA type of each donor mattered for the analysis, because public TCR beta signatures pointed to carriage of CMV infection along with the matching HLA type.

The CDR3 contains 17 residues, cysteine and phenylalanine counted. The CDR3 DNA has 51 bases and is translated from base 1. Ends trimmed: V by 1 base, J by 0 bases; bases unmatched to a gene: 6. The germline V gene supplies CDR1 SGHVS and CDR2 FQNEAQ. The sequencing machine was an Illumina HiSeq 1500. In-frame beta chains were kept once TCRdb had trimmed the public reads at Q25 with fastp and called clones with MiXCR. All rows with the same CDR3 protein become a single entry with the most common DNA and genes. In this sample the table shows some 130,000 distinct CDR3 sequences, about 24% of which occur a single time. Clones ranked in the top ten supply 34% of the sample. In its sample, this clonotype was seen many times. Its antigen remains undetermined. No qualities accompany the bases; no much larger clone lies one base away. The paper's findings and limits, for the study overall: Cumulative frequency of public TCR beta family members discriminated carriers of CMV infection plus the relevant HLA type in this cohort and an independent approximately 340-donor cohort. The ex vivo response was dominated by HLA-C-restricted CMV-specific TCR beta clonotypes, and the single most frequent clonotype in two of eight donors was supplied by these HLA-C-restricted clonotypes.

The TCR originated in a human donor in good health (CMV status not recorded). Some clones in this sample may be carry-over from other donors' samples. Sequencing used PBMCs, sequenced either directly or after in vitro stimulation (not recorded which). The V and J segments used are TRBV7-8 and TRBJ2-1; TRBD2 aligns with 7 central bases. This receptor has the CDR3 CASSLDSGLSSYNEQFF. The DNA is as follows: TGTGCCAGCAGCTTAGATAGCGGGCTCAGCTCCTACAATGAGCAGTTCTTC. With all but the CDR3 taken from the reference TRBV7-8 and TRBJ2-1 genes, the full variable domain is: GAGVSQSPRYKVAKRGQDVALRCDPISGHVSLFWYQQALGQGPEFLTYFQNEAQLDKSGLPSDRFFAERPEGSVSTLKIQRTQQEDSAVYLCASSLDSGLSSYNEQFFGPGTRLTVL.